This T cell receptor (beta chain) was observed in a study of T cells in tumors after PD-1 blockade. Study as a whole: During anti-PD-1 treatment, some patients continued daily vismodegib 150 mg. Peripheral blood samples averaged around 38,000 unique clonotypes and more than 100,000 templates. General observations from the study: Peripheral recruitment is suggested, as some novel exhausted tumor clones were in pre-treatment blood.

Template: tumor biopsy or peripheral blood genomic DNA, roughly 616-6,500 ng per sample. Measured with immunoSEQ multiplex PCR; TCRdb has only the in-frame clones, and not every one. The sample has 55,000 to 70,000 clones, over 75% seen once; the top ten hold roughly 13%. A single count supports this clone. Its antigen is unidentified. The CDR3 is made up of 13 amino acids. Looked up from germline, CDR1 is SNHLY and CDR2 is FYNNEI. V lost 7 bases and J lost 8, with 12 bases in between. This chain connects TRBV2 to TRBJ1-6; D remains unclear. The clonotype was recovered from a human donor with basal cell carcinoma. The source material was PBMCs, sampled before anti-PD-1 treatment. CDR3: CASKLEPDSPLHF. The CDR3 coding sequence is TGTGCCAGCAAGCTAGAACCGGATTCACCCCTCCACTTT.